This T cell receptor beta chain was captured by sequencing in a study of blood T cell repertoires in COVID-19. The overall study: In each case, the material was cDNA or gDNA derived from T cells, B-cell-depleted T cells, or PBMCs.

Trimming at V came to 1 base and at J to 0 bases, leaving 7 bases not matched to a gene. The CDR3 length is 16 residues. Germline CDR1 and CDR2: SGHTS and YDEGEE. As handled by the study authors: Reference gene primer amplification yielded estimated nucleated cell counts. TCRdb keeps only in-frame clones here, not all; method: immunoSEQ multiplex PCR. The DNA was the basis for D and trimming; V, J and clone size are from that table. The sample records 250,000 or so clones, about 85% being singletons. Categorization into cohorts depended on clinical history that participants reported. Sequencing used PBMCs or T cells enriched from blood (not recorded which). This sequence joins TRBV5-8 and TRBJ2-7; 7 bases match TRBD2. The receptor was isolated from a woman aged 50 to 60 who had been exposed to COVID-19. CDR3 nucleotide sequence: TGTGCCAGCAGCTTGCCCGGGGGAGGGCTCTCCTACGAGCAGTACTTC. It encodes CASSLPGGGLSYEQYF.